The clone carrying this TCR beta chain was observed a single time. These data belong to a study of shared clonotypes between healthy human individuals. TCRdb keeps only in-frame clones here, not all; method: immunoSEQ multiplex PCR. The profile shows 2 million to 3 million clones, approximately 94% of them singletons. Deletions cut 7 bases from V and 7 bases from J, with 16 bases between. CDR3 length: 14 amino acids. Germline assignment: CDR1 MNHNY and CDR2 SVGAGI (reference sequence). Sequencing was performed on naive CD4+ T cells sorted from blood. Subset indicated: CD45RA+ positively selected. The J gene is TRBJ1-4, the V gene TRBV6-6; no clear D gene. The sequence was collected from a man younger than 35 in good health. As DNA, the CDR3 is TGTGCCAGCACCGCAACCGATGTCGGTGAAAAACTGTTTTTT. Residues: CASTATDVGEKLFF.